Listed here is a single T cell receptor (beta chain). Its antigen is unknown. The data originate from a study of cytomegalovirus exposure and HLA in healthy donors. The primer mix had 60 Vbeta and 13 Jbeta primers. The table came from immunoSEQ multiplex PCR; TCRdb's copy has only in-frame clones and leaves some out. This table has more than 150,000 clones, over 70% appearing once. Germline values: CDR1 LGHNA, CDR2 YNFKEQ. The CDR3 spans 14 residues. Trimming removed 4 bases from V and 3 bases from J; junction bases left unmatched: 3. Study outcomes and limitations: In a later analysis, specific HLA alleles were associated with 15,000 to 20,000 TCR beta sequences at a 0.05 false discovery rate.

The specimen sequenced was PBMCs. This rearrangement joins TRBV4-2 to TRBJ1-5; 7 nucleotides line up with TRBD1. This receptor was obtained from a man younger than 35 in good health and CMV-seronegative. CDR3 bases: TGTGCCAGCAGCCCGGGACAGCACAATCAGCCCCAGCATTTT. The encoded protein is CASSPGQHNQPQHF.